Presented here are 2 T cell receptor beta chains from one specimen sequenced in a study of T cell responses to AZD1222 COVID-19 vaccine. Only in-frame clones appear in the TCRdb table, and some are missing; sequencing was by immunoSEQ multiplex PCR. The sample lists approximately 100,000 clones; approximately 88% were seen once. This specimen consisted of peripheral blood, obtained 28 days after the second AZD1222 dose. These receptors originate from an adult who received the AZD1222 COVID-19 vaccine.

The gene calls are TRBV6-6 and TRBJ1-1, with TRBD1 as a possible D gene (6 bases). The ends were cut back, 6 bases at V and 4 bases at J, with 18 bases in the middle. Germline V gene lookup returns CDR1 MNHNY and CDR2 SVGAGI (reference sequence). The CDR3 spans 15 residues. The CDR3 region has the DNA TGTGCCAGCAGGAAAACACAGGGTGATAGCACTGAAGCTTTCTTT. Amino acids: CASRKTQGDSTEAFF.

The rearrangement joins TRBV6-5 to TRBJ2-7, with D hard to call. Trimming removed 4 bases at V and 4 bases at J, with 11 bases between. Per germline, CDR1 MNHEY and CDR2 SVGAGI. The CDR3 spans 13 residues. The DNA of the CDR3 is TGTGCCAGCAGTTCCTCTTACGGGTACGAGCAGTACTTC. This encodes CASSSSYGYEQYF.